This T cell receptor (beta chain) is drawn from a study of blood T cell repertoires in COVID-19. CDR3 length equals 14 residues. Germline-derived CDR1 and CDR2 are MNHEY and SMNVEV (reference sequence). The V and J ends lost 0 bases and 4 bases respectively, with 9 bases between them. This table comes from immunoSEQ multiplex PCR, and its TCRdb copy is limited to in-frame clones, with some not included. In the table there are about 270,000 clones, 81% of which are singletons. Sequenced: peripheral blood. This TCR was recovered from a woman aged 55-75 years with active or convalescent COVID-19. The chain has TRBV27 and TRBJ1-2; D unresolved. In DNA, the CDR3 is TGTGCCAGCAGTTTATCCCCCCAGGTCTATGGCTACACCTTC. Residues: CASSLSPQVYGYTF.